What follows describes a single T cell receptor beta chain. Its antigen is still unknown. These data belong to a study of OX40 agonist ivuxolimab in advanced cancers. Study-wide findings and caveats: In the 0.1 to 3.0 mg/kg range, CD4+ and CD8+ blood T cells had expanded clonally by week 6.

This table comes from immunoSEQ multiplex PCR, and its TCRdb copy is limited to in-frame clones, with some not included. The table has more than 75,000 clones, roughly 80% seen once. This CDR3 contains 15 residues. V lost 6 bases to trimming and J lost 2 bases, with 16 bases between them. Germline-derived CDR1 and CDR2 are SGDLS and YYNGEE. This TCR was sampled from an adult with an advanced solid tumor such as melanoma, head and neck, liver or kidney cancer. V and J are TRBV9 and TRBJ2-3; D is uncertain. Sequenced here: CD4+ or CD8+ T cells sorted from blood, sampled in a trial of the OX40 agonist ivuxolimab. CDR3 in amino acids: CASTLDSSPTDTQYF. CDR3 nucleotide sequence: TGTGCCAGCACCTTGGATTCCAGTCCCACAGATACGCAGTATTTT. Supplemented by reference TRBV9 and TRBJ2-3, the full variable domain reads DSGVTQTPKHLITATGQRVTLRCSPRSGDLSVYWYQQSLDQGLQFLIQYYNGEERAKGNILERFSAQQFPDLHSELNLSSLELGDSALYFCASTLDSSPTDTQYFGPGTRLTVL.